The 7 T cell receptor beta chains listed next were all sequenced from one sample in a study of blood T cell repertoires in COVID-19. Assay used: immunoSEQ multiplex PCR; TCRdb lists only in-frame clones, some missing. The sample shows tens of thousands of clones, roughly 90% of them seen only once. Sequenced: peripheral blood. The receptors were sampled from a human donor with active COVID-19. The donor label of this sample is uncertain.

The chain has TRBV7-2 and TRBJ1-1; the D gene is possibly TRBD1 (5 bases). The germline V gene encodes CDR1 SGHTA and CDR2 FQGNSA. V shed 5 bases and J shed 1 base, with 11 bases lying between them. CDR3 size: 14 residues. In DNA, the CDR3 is TGTGCCAGCAGCATTAACCAGGGGAACACTGAAGCTTTCTTT. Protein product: CASSINQGNTEAFF.

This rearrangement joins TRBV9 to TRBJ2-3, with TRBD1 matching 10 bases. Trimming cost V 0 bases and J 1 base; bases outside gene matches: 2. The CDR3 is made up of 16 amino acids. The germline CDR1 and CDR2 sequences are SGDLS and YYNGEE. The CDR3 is CASSVGGTGGTDTQYF. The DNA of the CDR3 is TGTGCCAGCAGCGTAGGCGGGACAGGGGGCACAGATACGCAGTATTTT. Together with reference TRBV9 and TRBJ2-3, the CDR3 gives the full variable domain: DSGVTQTPKHLITATGQRVTLRCSPRSGDLSVYWYQQSLDQGLQFLIQYYNGEERAKGNILERFSAQQFPDLHSELNLSSLELGDSALYFCASSVGGTGGTDTQYFGPGTRLTVL.

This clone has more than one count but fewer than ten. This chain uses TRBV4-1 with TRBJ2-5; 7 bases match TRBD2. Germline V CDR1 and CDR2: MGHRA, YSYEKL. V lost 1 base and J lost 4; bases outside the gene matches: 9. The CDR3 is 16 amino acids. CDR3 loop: CASSQVPSGVGETQYF. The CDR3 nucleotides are TGCGCCAGCAGCCAAGTTCCCAGCGGGGTAGGAGAGACCCAGTACTTC.

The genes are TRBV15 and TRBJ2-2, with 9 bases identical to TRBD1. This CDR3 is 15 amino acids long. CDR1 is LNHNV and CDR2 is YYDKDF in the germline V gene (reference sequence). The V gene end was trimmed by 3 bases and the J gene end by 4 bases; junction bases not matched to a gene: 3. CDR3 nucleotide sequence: TGTGCCACCAGCAGGGGGGACAGGGCCACCGGGGAGCTGTTTTTT. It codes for CATSRGDRATGELFF.

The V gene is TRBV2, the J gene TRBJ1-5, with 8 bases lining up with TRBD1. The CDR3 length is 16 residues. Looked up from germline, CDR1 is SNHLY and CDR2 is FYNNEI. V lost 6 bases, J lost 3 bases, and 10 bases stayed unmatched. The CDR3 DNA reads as TGTGCCAGCAGGGTCCGGGACAGGCTATTCAATCAGCCCCAGCATTTT. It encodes CASRVRDRLFNQPQHF.

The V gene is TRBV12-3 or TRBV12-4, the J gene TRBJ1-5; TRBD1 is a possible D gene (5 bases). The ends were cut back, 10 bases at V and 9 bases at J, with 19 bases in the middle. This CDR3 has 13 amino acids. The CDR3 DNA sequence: TGTGCCACCCAGGTCGGGGGTTTACGGCCCCAGCATTTT. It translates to CATQVGGLRPQHF.

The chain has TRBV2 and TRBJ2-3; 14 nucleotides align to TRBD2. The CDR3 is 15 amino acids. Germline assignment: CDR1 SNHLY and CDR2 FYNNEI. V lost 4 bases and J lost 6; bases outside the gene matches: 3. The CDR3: CASSVGLAGVDTQYF. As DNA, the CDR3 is TGTGCCAGCAGTGTGGGACTAGCGGGGGTGGATACGCAGTATTTT.